The 6 T cell receptor beta chains presented below share a single source sample, sequenced in a study of T cells in localized non-small cell lung cancer. Data came from immunoSEQ multiplex PCR; TCRdb stores just in-frame clones and leaves some out. In the table there are about 1,500 clones, about 25% of which are singletons. The sequencing used lung tumor tissue, collected before any cancer treatment. The source is a woman between 35 and 70 years old with stage I lung adenocarcinoma.

The CDR3 DNA sequence: TGTGCCAGCTCACTTCGGCCAGGGTCGAACACCGGGGAGCTGTTTTTT. Translating gives CASSLRPGSNTGELFF. The gene calls are TRBV18 and TRBJ2-2, with TRBD1 as a possible D gene (5 bases). This CDR3 is 16 amino acids long. V gave up 4 bases and J gave up 0 bases, with 12 bases separating them. Germline loops: CDR1 KGHSH, CDR2 LQKENI.

The chain is built from TRBV6-8 and TRBJ1-1; D is unclear. CDR1 is MNHGY and CDR2 is SAAAGT in the germline V gene. The CDR3 has 12 amino acids. V was cut by 7 bases and J by 1 base, with 7 bases left in between. CDR3 residues: CASMWGNTEAFF. The CDR3 DNA sequence: TGTGCCAGCATGTGGGGGAACACTGAAGCTTTCTTT.

CDR3: CASSPYRDRNEKLFF. The CDR3 DNA sequence: TGCGCCAGCAGCCCATACCGGGACAGAAATGAAAAACTGTTTTTT. V is TRBV23-1 and J is TRBJ1-4; the match to TRBD1 covers 7 bases. TRBV23-1 is filed as an ORF, its function uncertain. The CDR3 consists of 15 residues. The J segment lost 5 bases and the V segment lost 6 bases, leaving 9 bases of the junction unmatched.

The chain combines TRBV7-1 with TRBJ2-5; weak D call: TRBD1 (5 bases). TRBV7-1 is assigned to the ORF class and has an uncertain function. The CDR3 is 13 amino acids. V lost 5 bases to trimming and J lost 0 bases, with 7 bases between them. The chain's CDR3 is CASSPGYQETQYF. CDR3 nucleotide sequence: TGTGCCAGCAGCCCAGGGTACCAAGAGACCCAGTACTTC.

This clone turned up a few times. The chain is built from TRBV5-1 and TRBJ2-5; D remains ambiguous. The CDR3 length is 14 residues. Trimming cost V 1 base and J 5 bases, with 12 bases left between them. Germline V gives CDR1 SGHRS, CDR2 YFSETQ. The CDR3 coding sequence is TGCGCCAGCAGCTTGAGGTCCCAAGGGGAGACCCAGTACTTC. Translation: CASSLRSQGETQYF.

A few counts support this clone. The chain uses TRBV6-8 and TRBJ2-7; either TRBD1 or TRBD2 may fit D (6 bases each). CDR1 and CDR2 (germline): MNHGY, SAAAGT. There are 16 residues in the CDR3. The V gene lost 4 bases and the J gene lost 6 bases, with 22 bases spanning the gap. CDR3 DNA sequence: TGTGCCAGCAGTTCGCAGCGTCGGGGGCTCGATGGCGAGCAGTACTTC. Its translation is CASSSQRRGLDGEQYF.